The 21 T cell receptor beta chains below come from one sample, sequenced in a study of cytomegalovirus exposure and HLA in healthy donors. The PCR was carried out with 60 Vbeta primers and 13 Jbeta primers. TCRdb's copy holds only in-frame clones and misses some; the assay was immunoSEQ multiplex PCR. The data show 100,000 or so clones, 75% to 90% seen once. Sequencing input: PBMCs. The receptors here all came from a man younger than 40 in good health and CMV-seropositive.

This rearrangement joins TRBV4-1 to TRBJ2-5, with D unresolved. This CDR3 comprises 13 residues. Trimming removed 4 bases at V and 1 base at J, with 7 bases between. The germline CDR1 and CDR2 sequences are MGHRA and YSYEKL. The CDR3 here is CASSRSGQETQYF. The DNA for the CDR3 is TGCGCCAGCAGCCGATCGGGCCAAGAGACCCAGTACTTC.

The chain has TRBV11-3 and TRBJ2-6; 7 nucleotides match TRBD2. Germline lookup yields CDR1 SGHNT and CDR2 YENEEA. The trim removed 5 bases at V and 0 bases at J, leaving 10 bases unmatched. The CDR3 sequence is 18 residues long. Written as DNA, the CDR3 is TGTGCCAGCAGCCTCCTGGGACCGGGAGGCTCTGGGGCCAACGTCCTGACTTTC. Translating gives CASSLLGPGGSGANVLTF.

This chain uses TRBV5-1 with TRBJ2-1, with D perhaps TRBD2 (6 bases). Germline CDR1 SGHRS, CDR2 YFSETQ. V shed 0 bases and J shed 1 base, with 11 bases lying between them. The CDR3 sequence is 16 residues long. The CDR3 nucleotides read TGCGCCAGCAGCTTGGGGGTCCGGGGGTCCTACAATGAGCAGTTCTTC. This codes for CASSLGVRGSYNEQFF.

The chain combines TRBV2 with TRBJ1-2; 7 bases are shared with TRBD1. Per the germline V gene, CDR1 is SNHLY and CDR2 is FYNNEI. The CDR3 runs to 13 residues. V lost 9 bases, J lost 1 base, and 5 bases stayed unmatched. CDR3 nucleotide sequence: TGTGCCAGTGGCCGGGACAGTAACTATGGCTACACCTTC. Translating gives CASGRDSNYGYTF.

This clone was found a few times. This chain joins TRBV7-3 and TRBJ2-6; 8 bases are shared with TRBD1. After removal of 5 bases from V and 2 bases from J, the junction contained 2 bases not matched to a gene. Per the germline V gene, CDR1 is SGHTA and CDR2 is FQGTGA. The CDR3 is 15 amino acids. The CDR3 DNA reads as TGTGCCAGCAGCGCGACAGGGGCTGGGGCCAACGTCCTGACTTTC. This sequence encodes CASSATGAGANVLTF.

The chain carries TRBV9 and TRBJ2-5; 8 bases line up with TRBD1. The end of the DNA aligns better with TRBJ2-7, so the J call may be wrong. Germline-derived CDR1 and CDR2 are SGDLS and YYNGEE. The length of the CDR3 is 14 residues. The CDR3 sequence: CASSVDRGYNEQYF. CDR3 DNA sequence: TGTGCCAGCAGCGTAGACAGGGGGTATAACGAGCAGTACTTC.

This sequence joins TRBV18 and TRBJ1-4; D perhaps matches TRBD1 (6 bases). CDR3 length equals 14 residues. In germline, CDR1 is KGHSH, CDR2 LQKENI. Trimming removed 6 bases at V and 4 bases at J, with 12 bases between. The DNA for the CDR3 is TGTGCCAGCTCTTCCGGGACATATAATGAAAAACTGTTTTTT. Translating it yields CASSSGTYNEKLFF.

A single count supports this clone. The chain has TRBV7-8 and TRBJ2-3; 7 bases line up with TRBD2. The CDR3 length is 17 residues. V lost 2 bases to trimming and J lost 2 bases; unmatched junction nucleotides: 10. From germline, CDR1 is SGHVS and CDR2 FQNEAQ. The CDR3 region is CASSLNPRGDYTDTQYF. The DNA of the CDR3 is TGTGCCAGCAGCTTAAACCCCCGGGGGGATTACACAGATACGCAGTATTTT.

Worth noting for this clone: The junction departs from germline at one end; a sequencing error may be responsible. The rearrangement joins TRBV19 to TRBJ1-2; TRBD1 is a possible D gene (5 bases). This CDR3 has 13 amino acids. Germline CDR1 LNHDA, CDR2 SQIVND (reference sequence). Written as DNA, the CDR3 is TGTGCAAGTAGGGGCAGGGCAGTCTATGGCTACACCTTC. Protein product: CASRGRAVYGYTF.

CDR3 in amino acids: CSDSQGAGTDTQYF. CDR3 nucleotide sequence: TGCAGCGATTCACAGGGGGCGGGCACAGATACGCAGTATTTT. The chain is built from TRBV29-1 and TRBJ2-3, with 9 positions matching TRBD1. Trimming removed 7 bases from V and 1 base from J; junction bases left unmatched: 6. CDR3 length: 14 residues. The germline CDR1 and CDR2 sequences are SQVTM and ANQGSEA.

The chain combines TRBV5-6 with TRBJ1-5; D is perhaps TRBD1 (5 bases). The CDR3 totals 14 residues. V was clipped by 0 bases and J by 3 bases, with 7 bases between them. CDR1 and CDR2 (germline): SGHDT, YYEEEE. Here the CDR3 DNA reads TGTGCCAGCAGCTTGGGACAGTACAATCAGCCCCAGCATTTT. This translates into CASSLGQYNQPQHF. Drawing the rest from reference TRBV5-6 and TRBJ1-5, the complete variable domain is DAGVTQSPTHLIKTRGQQVTLRCSPKSGHDTVSWYQQALGQGPQFIFQYYEEEERQRGNFPDRFSGHQFPNYSSELNVNALLLGDSALYLCASSLGQYNQPQHFGDGTRLSIL.

The rearrangement joins TRBV28 to TRBJ2-5; D might be TRBD1 (6 bases). CDR3 length: 13 amino acids. CDR1 and CDR2 from the germline V gene are MDHEN and SYDVKM. The ends were cut back, 8 bases at V and 0 bases at J, with 10 bases in the middle. The CDR3 protein is CASQGRNQETQYF. The DNA of the CDR3 is TGTGCCAGCCAGGGGCGAAACCAAGAGACCCAGTACTTC.

This clone was seen a handful of times. The chain uses TRBV7-9 and TRBJ2-2, with D possibly TRBD2 on 5 matching bases. With 5 bases removed from V and 1 base from J, the gap between germline ends came to 8 bases. The CDR3 is made up of 14 amino acids. The germline CDR1 and CDR2 sequences are SEHNR and FQNEAQ (reference sequence). CDR3 in DNA: TGTGCCAGCAGCAACCGGGAGAACACCGGGGAGCTGTTTTTT. It is translated as CASSNRENTGELFF.

The chain couples TRBV4-1 to TRBJ2-5, with D perhaps TRBD2 (5 bases). The germline gives CDR1 MGHRA, CDR2 YSYEKL. This CDR3 is 17 amino acids long. Trimming took off 2 bases at V and 4 bases at J, with 20 bases between the two ends. The CDR3 region is CASSQYGSPGRRETQYF. The CDR3 nucleotides read TGCGCCAGCAGCCAATATGGGAGCCCCGGGCGAAGAGAGACCCAGTACTTC.

CDR3 in DNA: TGTGCCAGCAGCCAAGATCTGGCGGGGTCTGGGGCCAACGTCCTGACTTTC. Protein sequence: CASSQDLAGSGANVLTF. The chain uses TRBV4-2 and TRBJ2-6; D is possibly TRBD2 (6 bases). With 0 bases removed from V and 1 base from J, the gap between germline ends came to 10 bases. CDR1 LGHNA and CDR2 YNFKEQ come from the germline V gene. The CDR3 contains 17 residues.

This chain connects TRBV2 to TRBJ2-2, with 7 positions matching TRBD1. V shed 6 bases and J 4 bases; nucleotides not matched to a gene: 8. The germline gives CDR1 SNHLY, CDR2 FYNNEI. The CDR3 loop spans 15 amino acids. CDR3 coding DNA: TGTGCCAGCAGAAACACCGGGACAGCCACCGGGGAGCTGTTTTTT. It yields the protein CASRNTGTATGELFF.

The chain couples TRBV4-3 to TRBJ1-2, with 9 bases fitting TRBD1. The CDR3 consists of 15 residues. The germline gives CDR1 LGHNA, CDR2 YSLEER. Trimming took 3 bases from V and 4 from J; bases not matched to a gene: 6. CDR3 sequence (DNA): TGCGCCAGCAGCCAGTCCGGGACAGGGTCCTATGGCTACACCTTC. Translation: CASSQSGTGSYGYTF.

Only one count was recorded for this clone. The chain uses TRBV7-3 and TRBJ2-2; D is possibly TRBD2 (6 bases). V shed 4 bases and J shed 6 bases, with 12 bases lying between them. The CDR3 length is 14 residues. CDR1 and CDR2 (germline): SGHTA, FQGTGA. DNA for the CDR3: TGTGCCAGCAGCTCCGGGCGGGGTTCCGGGGAGCTGTTTTTT. It encodes CASSSGRGSGELFF.

For the CDR3, the DNA is TGTGCCAGCAGCTCCGGACAGGGGACAGATACGCAGTATTTT. Translation: CASSSGQGTDTQYF. This chain connects TRBV7-6 to TRBJ2-3; 9 positions match TRBD1. The CDR3 is 14 residues long. V gave up 4 bases and J gave up 3 bases; unmatched junction bases: 2. Germline CDR1 SGHVS, CDR2 FNYEAQ.

This rearrangement joins TRBV2 to TRBJ1-6; 8 positions agree with TRBD1. The CDR3 extends over 16 amino acids. From germline, CDR1 is SNHLY and CDR2 FYNNEI. V lost 5 bases, J lost 10 bases, and 13 bases stayed unmatched. The CDR3 loop reads CASSQLRTGSGSPLHF. CDR3 sequence (DNA): TGTGCCAGCAGTCAACTTAGGACAGGGAGCGGGTCACCCCTCCACTTT.

This chain connects TRBV21-1 to TRBJ1-5. TRBV21-1 is assigned pseudogene status. CDR3 length: 14 residues. CDR3 nucleotide sequence: TGTGCCAGCAGCAAAGGTTATAGCAATCAGCCCCAGCATTTT. Protein product: CASSKGYSNQPQHF.